This entry is about one TCR beta chain. This record belongs to a study of shared clonotypes between healthy human individuals. Germline V lookup: CDR1 LNHNV, CDR2 YYDKDF (reference sequence). The CDR3 sequence is 17 residues long. V shed 1 base and J 2 bases; nucleotides not matched to a gene: 8. As defined, naive CD8 cells were CD45RO-negative and positively selected for CCR7, with terminally differentiated effector memory CD45RA+ cells excluded. TCRdb's table, derived via immunoSEQ multiplex PCR, lists solely in-frame clones and lacks some. The data hold about 1,900,000 clones, with approximately 94% observed a single time.

The chain is built from TRBV15 and TRBJ2-1; 7 bases map to TRBD2. Sequencing was performed on naive CD8+ T cells sorted from blood. This receptor was taken from a man in his late teens or twenties in good health. The CDR3 region is CATSRGIASGPYNEQFF. CDR3 DNA sequence: TGTGCCACCAGCAGAGGTATAGCTAGCGGACCCTACAATGAGCAGTTCTTC.